The entry that follows covers one T cell receptor beta chain sequence. The antigen remains undetermined. This sample is drawn from a study of shared clonotypes between healthy human individuals. Whole-study context: CD8 memory received one plate per donor, CD8 naive two, CD4 memory three and CD4 naive three. Notes on the study in general: Generation probability values for non-shared clonotypes were lower than those for clonotypes shared by all four donors. Sorted-subset samples were not fully sequenced, rarefaction indicated.

Looked up from germline, CDR1 is SGHNT and CDR2 is YYREEE (reference sequence). Trimming removed 1 base from V and 3 bases from J, with 11 bases in between. The CDR3 runs to 14 residues. TCRdb's table, derived via immunoSEQ multiplex PCR, lists solely in-frame clones and lacks some. The sample consists of approximately 2.1 million clones, roughly 93% of them appearing once. The J gene is TRBJ2-7, the V gene TRBV5-4, with a possible D match to TRBD2 (5 bases). Sequencing input: naive CD4+ T cells from PBMCs. Stated subset: CD45RA+ positively selected. The receptor comes from a man younger than 35 in good health. Some clones in this sample may be carry-over from other donors' samples. CDR3 in amino acids: CASSLRPAGYEQYF. The CDR3 DNA reads TGTGCCAGCAGCTTGCGACCGGCGGGCTACGAGCAGTACTTC.